The 14 T cell receptor beta chains below come from one sample, sequenced in a study of blood T cell repertoires in COVID-19. Libraries were prepared by immunoSEQ multiplex PCR; TCRdb keeps only in-frame clonotypes and omits some of them. This table has about 68,000 clones, 80% to 90% appearing once. The material sequenced was peripheral blood. The receptors here all came from a man over 45 with acute or convalescent COVID-19.

The CDR3 nucleotides are TGTGCCAGCACCCCCGGGACTAGCTTTACCGGGGAGCTGTTTTTT. This codes for CASTPGTSFTGELFF. The V gene is TRBV27, the J gene TRBJ2-2; the match to TRBD2 covers 9 bases. The CDR3 consists of 15 residues. V dropped 7 bases and J dropped 5; count of bases not matched to a gene: 8. Germline assignment: CDR1 MNHEY and CDR2 SMNVEV (reference sequence).

V usage is TRBV28 and J usage is TRBJ1-2, with 7 positions matching TRBD1. V lost 7 bases to trimming and J lost 2 bases; unmatched junction nucleotides: 10. CDR3 size: 15 residues. Germline V gene sequence: CDR1 MDHEN, CDR2 SYDVKM. The chain's CDR3 is CASTPIGQANYGYTF. CDR3 sequence (DNA): TGTGCCAGCACCCCCATTGGACAGGCAAACTATGGCTACACCTTC.

This sequence joins TRBV15 and TRBJ2-2; D is perhaps TRBD1 (6 bases). CDR1 is LNHNV and CDR2 is YYDKDF in the germline V gene (reference sequence). V was clipped by 0 bases and J by 6 bases, with 20 bases between them. This CDR3 spans 18 amino acids. The CDR3 DNA reads TGTGCCACCAGCAGAGAGATAGTGGCGCCAGGGGTAGCCGGGGAGCTGTTTTTT. Its translation: CATSREIVAPGVAGELFF.

The CDR3 region has the DNA TGTGCCAGCAGTTCTCCAGGGGGCCTCGTTGAGACCCAGTACTTC. Its translation is CASSSPGGLVETQYF. This chain connects TRBV28 to TRBJ2-5; 8 positions agree with TRBD1. This CDR3 contains 15 residues. Germline V gene data show CDR1 as MDHEN and CDR2 as SYDVKM. The junction had 9 bases not matched to a gene; V was cut back by 4 bases and J by 5 bases.

V and J are TRBV7-2 and TRBJ2-1, with 10 bases matching TRBD2. Germline CDR1 and CDR2: SGHTA and FQGNSA. The CDR3 spans 16 residues. The V gene end was trimmed by 4 bases and the J gene end by 7 bases; junction bases not matched to a gene: 10. The CDR3 protein is CASSSIAGGGKNEQFF. CDR3 in DNA: TGTGCCAGCAGCTCCATAGCGGGAGGCGGGAAGAATGAGCAGTTCTTC.

The chain employs TRBV28 and TRBJ2-7; 10 bases fit TRBD2. Germline V gives CDR1 MDHEN, CDR2 SYDVKM. This CDR3 contains 14 residues. V lost 6 bases, J lost 2 bases, and 4 bases stayed unmatched. CDR3: CASRLSGRAYEQYV. CDR3 bases: TGTGCCAGCAGGTTAAGCGGGAGGGCCTACGAGCAGTACGTC.

This chain links TRBV6-5 with TRBJ2-1; 7 positions match TRBD1. This CDR3 has 14 residues. The ends lost 6 bases at V and 4 bases at J; junction bases unmatched: 6. CDR1 is MNHEY and CDR2 is SVGAGI in the germline V gene. CDR3 region: CASRKGQNYNEQFF. Written as DNA, the CDR3 is TGTGCCAGCAGAAAGGGACAGAATTACAATGAGCAGTTCTTC.

This rearrangement joins TRBV6-2 or TRBV6-3 to TRBJ1-2; tentatively, D is TRBD1 (6 bases). Germline CDR1 reads MNHEY; CDR2 reads SVGEGT. The V gene lost 6 bases and the J gene lost 1 base, with 12 bases spanning the gap. This CDR3 is 14 amino acids long. This CDR3 reads CASSPDRINYGYTF. The CDR3 coding sequence is TGTGCCAGCAGCCCGGACAGAATTAACTATGGCTACACCTTC.

The chain links TRBV28 to TRBJ2-2, with 13 bases matching TRBD2. Germline CDR1 MDHEN, CDR2 SYDVKM. V shed 7 bases and J 5 bases; nucleotides not matched to a gene: 10. The CDR3 consists of 17 residues. The CDR3 spells CASTELAGGPYTGELFF. CDR3 DNA: TGTGCCAGCACCGAACTAGCGGGAGGGCCTTATACCGGGGAGCTGTTTTTT.

A single count supports this clone. The gene calls are TRBV10-3 and TRBJ1-4; D is uncertain. The V and J ends lost 10 bases and 0 bases respectively, with 9 bases between them. The CDR3 is made up of 13 amino acids. Germline V gene sequence: CDR1 ENHRY, CDR2 SYGVKD. The CDR3 DNA is TGTGCCACCCTAGAACCAACTAATGAAAAACTGTTTTTT. Translated, it gives CATLEPTNEKLFF.

The rearrangement joins TRBV28 to TRBJ1-1, with 7 bases fitting TRBD1. The J segment lost 4 bases and the V segment lost 5 bases, leaving 4 bases of the junction unmatched. Germline CDR1 reads MDHEN; CDR2 reads SYDVKM. The CDR3 is made up of 13 amino acids. CDR3 sequence (DNA): TGTGCCAGCAGTCAGGACAGGTCCACTGAAGCTTTCTTT. Translating it yields CASSQDRSTEAFF.

The gene calls are TRBV29-1 and TRBJ2-1; 11 nucleotides align to TRBD2. There are 16 residues in the CDR3. Germline V lookup: CDR1 SQVTM, CDR2 ANQGSEA. The J segment lost 4 bases and the V segment lost 5 bases, leaving 10 bases of the junction unmatched. The CDR3 loop reads CSVLPLSSGGYNEQFF. The DNA for the CDR3 is TGCAGCGTTCTTCCCTTATCTAGCGGGGGGTACAATGAGCAGTTCTTC.

The chain couples TRBV4-2 to TRBJ2-7, with D perhaps matching TRBD2 (5 bases). Germline CDR1 reads LGHNA; CDR2 reads YNFKEQ. V lost 1 base to trimming and J lost 2 bases, with 9 bases between them. The CDR3 contains 14 residues. CDR3 bases: TGTGCCAGCAGCCAAGGGACTCCCCCCTACGAGCAGTACTTC. Protein: CASSQGTPPYEQYF.

The V and J genes are TRBV10-2 and TRBJ2-1; maybe TRBD1 (6 bases). From germline, CDR1 is WSHSY and CDR2 SAAADI. The CDR3 is 14 residues long. Deletions cut 10 bases from V and 5 bases from J, with 18 bases between. The CDR3 loop reads CATGDGQLNNEQFF. CDR3 in DNA: TGCGCCACCGGGGATGGACAGTTAAACAATGAGCAGTTCTTC.